This T cell receptor (beta chain) was sequenced for a study of T cells after yellow fever vaccination. TCRdb reanalysed the 5' RACE reads using MiXCR and keeps one entry per CDR3 protein. Altogether roughly 350,000 distinct CDR3 sequences are present, roughly 4.3% being singletons, with the ten largest covering 20% to 25%. The sample here was PBMCs, taken 5 days after the yellow fever booster vaccination. This TCR came from a young man who received the YFV17D yellow fever vaccine.

CDR3 sequence: CASSPVEAPGQPQHF. The CDR3 region has the DNA TGTGCCAGCAGCCCGGTTGAGGCCCCGGGTCAGCCCCAGCATTTT. This chain uses TRBV28 with TRBJ1-5; D unresolved. Trimming took 6 bases from V and 6 from J, leaving 18 bases between them. Germline lookup yields CDR1 MDHEN and CDR2 SYDVKM. The CDR3 is 15 amino acids.